This is a list of T cell receptor beta chains from one sample in a study of cytomegalovirus exposure and HLA in healthy donors. Data came from immunoSEQ multiplex PCR; TCRdb stores just in-frame clones and leaves some out. There are about 240,000 clones in the sample; approximately 86% occur only once, and around 1.3% lies in the top ten. The sample taken for sequencing was PBMCs. The receptor source for this set is a woman under 40 in good health and CMV-seropositive. Both conserved end residues are part of each CDR3. D genes are given only for firm matches. Clone size is shown for a subset of rows, as once, few, many or a class of expanded clone.

d_call clone_size j_call v_call cdr3_nt cdr3_aa
. . TRBJ2-3 TRBV11-3 TGTGCCAGCAGCTTACAGGGTGGGGGCACAGATACGCAGTATTTT CASSLQGGGTDTQYF
TRBD1 . TRBJ2-7 TRBV29-1 TGCAGCGTTGAAGGGGACAGGTACGAGCAGTACTTC CSVEGDRYEQYF
TRBD2 . TRBJ2-1 TRBV4-2 TGTGCCAGCAGCCCCGGGACTAGCGGGACAGATGAGCAGTTCTTC CASSPGTSGTDEQFF
. once TRBJ1-5 TRBV15 TGTGCCACCAGCAGTCCCCGGGATCTTGGTTTGCAGCCCCAGCATTTT CATSSPRDLGLQPQHF
. once TRBJ2-7 TRBV4-2 TGTGCCAGCAGCCAAGAACCAGGAGGGGCCGCGGGATCCTACGAGCAGTACTTC CASSQEPGGAAGSYEQYF
. . TRBJ1-2 TRBV6-6 TGTGCCAGCAGTTACGGCTCCCTTCCCGGCTACACCTTC CASSYGSLPGYTF
. . TRBJ1-4 TRBV19 TGTGCCAGTAGTAGGGTGGCAGGAACTAATGAAAAACTGTTTTTT CASSRVAGTNEKLFF
TRBD1 . TRBJ2-2 TRBV18 TGTGCCAGCTCATCAAGGACAGGGGATCACACCGGGGAGCTGTTTTTT CASSSRTGDHTGELFF
TRBD2 . TRBJ2-2 TRBV7-6 TGTGCCAGCAGCTTATGGGAACTAGCGGAGGGGGGCACCGGGGAGCTGTTTTTT CASSLWELAEGGTGELFF
. . TRBJ2-7 TRBV27 TGTGCCAGCAGTTTTTTCCCAGATTCAACCTACGAGCAGTACTTC CASSFFPDSTYEQYF
. . TRBJ2-1 TRBV5-6 TGTGCCAGCAGCTTGGAGCGGCGGGGCCCTTCCTACAATGAGCAGTTCTTC CASSLERRGPSYNEQFF
TRBD2 . TRBJ2-5 TRBV5-1 TGCGCCAGCAGCCCCGGGACTAGCGGAGAGACCCAGTACTTC CASSPGTSGETQYF
TRBD2 . TRBJ2-1 TRBV6-4 TGTGCCAGCAGTGACTCTAGCGGGAGTTCAAATGAGCAGTTCTTC CASSDSSGSSNEQFF
TRBD2 . TRBJ2-1 TRBV5-1 TGCGCCAGCAGACGTAATAGCGGCTCGGGGGGAAATGAGCAGTTCTTC CASRRNSGSGGNEQFF
TRBD2 once TRBJ2-1 TRBV9 TGTGCCAGCAGCCCCGCCGGGACTAGCGGGAGATACTACAATGAGCAGTTCTTC CASSPAGTSGRYYNEQFF
TRBD1 . TRBJ1-1 TRBV9 TGTGCCAGCAGCAGACAGGGGGCGGGGGCGAACACTGAAGCTTTCTTT CASSRQGAGANTEAFF
. once TRBJ2-1 TRBV9 TGTGCCAGCAGCGCGAGAGACGGGAGCTCCTACAATGAGCAGTTCTTC CASSARDGSSYNEQFF
TRBD1 . TRBJ1-1 TRBV28 TGTGCCAGCAGTACTCGGGACAGGGCGGGTACTGAAGCTTTCTTT CASSTRDRAGTEAFF
. . TRBJ1-5 TRBV6-5 TGTGCCAGCAGTCCCTATAATGATCAGCCCCAGCATTTT CASSPYNDQPQHF
. few TRBJ2-1 TRBV5-1 TGCGCCAGCAGCTTGCAGGGGAGCTCCTACAATGAGCAGTTCTTC CASSLQGSSYNEQFF
. . TRBJ2-7 TRBV29-1 TGCAGCGTTGTGAGTAGCTACGAGCAGTACTTC CSVVSSYEQYF
. . TRBJ1-1 TRBV6-4 TGTGCCAGCAGTATTGAGGCGGACACTGAAGCTTTCTTT CASSIEADTEAFF
TRBD2 . TRBJ2-1 TRBV19 TGTGCCAGTAGCAGTAGCGGGAGGACCAGGGATGAGCAGTTCTTC CASSSSGRTRDEQFF
. . TRBJ1-2 TRBV21-1 TGTGCCCCCTGGGAGTTCCGATATGGCTACACCTTC CAPWEFRYGYTF
TRBD2 . TRBJ2-1 TRBV5-6 TGTGCCAGCAGCATGGGACTAGCGGGAGCCAATGAGCAGTTCTTC CASSMGLAGANEQFF
. once TRBJ2-1 TRBV10-3 TGTGCCATCACGGCCAGCGGGCATAATGAGCAGTTCTTC CAITASGHNEQFF
. . TRBJ2-5 TRBV7-9 TGTGCCAGCAGCTTAGCGGTAGGGGGAGAGACCCAGTACTTC CASSLAVGGETQYF
. . TRBJ1-1 TRBV19 TGTGCCAGTAGCAGGTCAGCACAACCAGACACTGAAGCTTTCTTT CASSRSAQPDTEAFF
. . TRBJ2-3 TRBV5-6 TGTGCCAGCAGCTCTCGGGACCATGGGGGCGATACGCAGTATTTT CASSSRDHGGDTQYF
TRBD1 . TRBJ2-7 TRBV18 TGTGCCAGCTCACTCCGGGACAGGGTGTTCGAGCAGTACTTC CASSLRDRVFEQYF
. . TRBJ2-3 TRBV6-1 TGTGCCAGCAGGGACCGGGAGACTAGCACAGATACGCAGTATTTT CASRDRETSTDTQYF
. . TRBJ2-1 TRBV11-2 TGTGCCAGCAGCGGGAGCAGTGACAATGAGCAGTTCTTC CASSGSSDNEQFF
. . TRBJ2-2 TRBV30 TGTGCCTGGAAGAGGCTTATCCTGGCCGGGGAGCTGTTTTTT CAWKRLILAGELFF
. . TRBJ2-5 TRBV18 TGTGCCAGCTCACCAGGAGGGAATCGGTTAGAGACCCAGTACTTC CASSPGGNRLETQYF
TRBD2 . TRBJ2-1 TRBV7-6 TGTGCCAGCAGCTTAACGGGAGGCTCCAATGAGCAGTTCTTC CASSLTGGSNEQFF
TRBD1 . TRBJ1-2 TRBV27 TGTGCCAGCAGTCTCACAGGGGGCGGCTATGGCTACACCTTC CASSLTGGGYGYTF
. few TRBJ1-5 TRBV18 TGTGCCAGCTCAAGTTCGCCAGGGGATCAGCCCCAGCATTTT CASSSSPGDQPQHF
TRBD2 . TRBJ2-3 TRBV19 TGTGCCAGTAGGGGGACAGCCCGTAATAGCGGGAGCTTAACAGATACGCAGTATTTT CASRGTARNSGSLTDTQYF
TRBD1 . TRBJ2-7 TRBV9 TGTGCCAGCAGCCGACAGGGGGCCTACGAGCAGTACTTC CASSRQGAYEQYF
TRBD2 . TRBJ2-7 TRBV19 TGTGCCAGTAGTATTGGTGGGACTAGCGGGAGCGAGCAGTACTTC CASSIGGTSGSEQYF
TRBD2 . TRBJ2-2 TRBV28 TGTGCCAGCAGTTTCATACTAGCGGCATCCGGGGAGCTGTTTTTT CASSFILAASGELFF
TRBD2 . TRBJ2-1 TRBV10-1 TGCGCCAGCAGTGAGTCGGGGCTAGCGGGAGATGAGCAGTTCTTC CASSESGLAGDEQFF
TRBD1 . TRBJ2-4 TRBV5-1 TGCGCCAGCAGCTGGCCCGGGACAGGGGACAAAAACATTCAGTACTTC CASSWPGTGDKNIQYF
. . TRBJ2-3 TRBV7-3 TGTGCCAGCAGCTTAATCAGGAGCACAGATACGCAGTATTTT CASSLIRSTDTQYF
TRBD2 . TRBJ2-3 TRBV11-2 TGTGCCAGCAGCGACGGACTAGCGGGATACTATCGAGATACGCAGTATTTT CASSDGLAGYYRDTQYF
TRBD2 . TRBJ2-3 TRBV5-1 TGCGCCAGCAGCAATGGACTAGCGGGAGCCGTCACAGATACGCAGTATTTT CASSNGLAGAVTDTQYF
. . TRBJ2-3 TRBV6-5 TGTGCCAGTCGGCAGGGTATGATGACAGATACGCAGTATTTT CASRQGMMTDTQYF
TRBD1 . TRBJ1-1 TRBV5-5 TGTGCCAGCAGCTATATGACAGGGGGCAACACTGAAGCTTTCTTT CASSYMTGGNTEAFF
TRBD1 . TRBJ1-2 TRBV30 TGTGCCTGGGAGAGGGGCGGACAGGGGGTACGTGGCTACACCTTC CAWERGGQGVRGYTF
. . TRBJ1-2 TRBV14 TGTGCCAGCAGCCAAGAAGGCCCCAGGGCTAACTATGGCTACACCTTC CASSQEGPRANYGYTF
TRBD1 . TRBJ2-1 TRBV5-1 TGCGCCAGCAGCTTCTTAGTCCGGGACAGGGACAATGAGCAGTTCTTC CASSFLVRDRDNEQFF